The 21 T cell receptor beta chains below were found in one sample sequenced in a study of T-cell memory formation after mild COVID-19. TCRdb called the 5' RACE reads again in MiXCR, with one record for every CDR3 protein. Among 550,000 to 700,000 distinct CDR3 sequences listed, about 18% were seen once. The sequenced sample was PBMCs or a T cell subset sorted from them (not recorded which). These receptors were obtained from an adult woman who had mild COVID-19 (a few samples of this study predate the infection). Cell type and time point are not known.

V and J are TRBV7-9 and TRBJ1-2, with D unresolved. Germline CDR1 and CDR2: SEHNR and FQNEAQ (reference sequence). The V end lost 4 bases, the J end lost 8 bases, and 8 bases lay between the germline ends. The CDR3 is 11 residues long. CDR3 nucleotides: TGTGCCAGCAGCTCCCCGGAGGGCTACACCTTC. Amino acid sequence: CASSSPEGYTF.

The CDR3 sequence is CSVASGIGGVYGYTF. For the CDR3, the DNA is TGCAGCGTTGCTTCTGGAATAGGGGGTGTCTATGGCTACACCTTC. The V call is TRBV29-1, the J call TRBJ1-2, with a possible D match to TRBD1 (6 bases). Germline CDR1 and CDR2: SQVTM and ANQGSEA. With 4 bases removed from V and 4 bases from J, the gap between germline ends came to 19 bases. The CDR3 contains 15 residues.

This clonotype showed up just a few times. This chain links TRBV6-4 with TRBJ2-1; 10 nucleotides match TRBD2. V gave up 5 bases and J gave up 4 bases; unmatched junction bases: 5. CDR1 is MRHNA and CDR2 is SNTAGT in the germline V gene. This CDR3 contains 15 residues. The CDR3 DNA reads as TGTGCCAGCAGTACCGGGACTAGCGAATACAATGAGCAGTTCTTC. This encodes CASSTGTSEYNEQFF.

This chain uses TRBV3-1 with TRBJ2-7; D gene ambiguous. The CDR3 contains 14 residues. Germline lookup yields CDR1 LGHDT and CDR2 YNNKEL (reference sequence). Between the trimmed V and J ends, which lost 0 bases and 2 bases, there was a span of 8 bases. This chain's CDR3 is CASSQEALAYEQYF. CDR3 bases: TGTGCCAGCAGCCAAGAGGCCCTAGCCTACGAGCAGTACTTC.

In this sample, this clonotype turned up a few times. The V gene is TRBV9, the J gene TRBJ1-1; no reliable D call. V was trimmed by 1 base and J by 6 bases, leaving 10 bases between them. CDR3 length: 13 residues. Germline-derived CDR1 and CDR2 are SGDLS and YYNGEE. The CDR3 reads CASSVTRGSEAFF. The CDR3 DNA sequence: TGTGCCAGCAGCGTAACTCGAGGGTCTGAAGCTTTCTTT. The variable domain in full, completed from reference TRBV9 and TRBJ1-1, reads DSGVTQTPKHLITATGQRVTLRCSPRSGDLSVYWYQQSLDQGLQFLIQYYNGEERAKGNILERFSAQQFPDLHSELNLSSLELGDSALYFCASSVTRGSEAFFGQGTRLTVV.

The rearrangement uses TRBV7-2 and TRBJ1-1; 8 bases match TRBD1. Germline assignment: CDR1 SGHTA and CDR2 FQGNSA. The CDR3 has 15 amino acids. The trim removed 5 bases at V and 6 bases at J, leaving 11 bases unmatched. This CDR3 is CASSTTDRGEAEAFF. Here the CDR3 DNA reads TGTGCCAGCAGCACCACAGACAGGGGAGAGGCTGAAGCTTTCTTT.

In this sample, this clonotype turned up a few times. This chain's CDR3 is CASSLYPKETQYF. The CDR3 DNA follows: TGTGCCAGCAGCTTGTACCCGAAAGAGACCCAGTACTTC. The V call is TRBV5-6, the J call TRBJ2-5, with D hard to call. Trimming pared 1 base from V and 3 bases from J, leaving 7 bases between. The CDR3 is made up of 13 amino acids. Germline-derived CDR1 and CDR2 are SGHDT and YYEEEE.

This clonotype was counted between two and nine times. This CDR3 is CASSLYDSKYEQYF. The CDR3 bases are TGTGCCAGCAGCTTGTACGACAGCAAATACGAGCAGTACTTC. The chain carries TRBV7-9 and TRBJ2-7, with D perhaps matching TRBD1 (5 bases). The germline gives CDR1 SEHNR, CDR2 FQNEAQ (reference sequence). CDR3 length equals 14 residues. Trimming stripped 3 bases from V and 4 bases from J, with 13 bases between.

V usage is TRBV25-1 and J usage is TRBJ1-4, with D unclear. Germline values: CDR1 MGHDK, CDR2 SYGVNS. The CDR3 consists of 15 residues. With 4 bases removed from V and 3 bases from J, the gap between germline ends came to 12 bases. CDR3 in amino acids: CASSGRRESNEKLFF. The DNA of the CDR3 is TGTGCCAGCAGTGGCCGCCGGGAGTCTAATGAAAAACTGTTTTTT.

The CDR3 here is CASNRVGTGRKANTEAFF. The CDR3 region has the DNA TGTGCCAGCAATCGTGTTGGGACAGGGCGAAAAGCGAACACTGAAGCTTTCTTT. The rearrangement uses TRBV6-2 or TRBV6-3 and TRBJ1-1; 9 bases are shared with TRBD1. CDR3 length: 18 residues. Germline values: CDR1 MNHEY, CDR2 SVGEGT. J gave up 1 base and V 7 bases, and 16 bases lay outside the gene matches.

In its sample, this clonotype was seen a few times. The CDR3 is CASRFVAGISEQYF. CDR3 nucleotides: TGTGCCAGCAGATTCGTAGCGGGAATTAGCGAGCAGTACTTC. The V call is TRBV6-2 or TRBV6-3, the J call TRBJ2-7; 8 nucleotides line up with TRBD2. The V segment lost 6 bases and the J segment 6 bases; nucleotides outside the gene matches: 10. This CDR3 contains 14 residues. CDR1 and CDR2 (germline): MNHEY, SVGEGT.

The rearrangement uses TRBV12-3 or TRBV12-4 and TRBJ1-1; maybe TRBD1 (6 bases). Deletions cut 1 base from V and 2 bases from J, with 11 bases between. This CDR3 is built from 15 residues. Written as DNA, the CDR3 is TGTGCCAGCAGTTTAGAGGGGGGCCTAAACACTGAAGCTTTCTTT. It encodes CASSLEGGLNTEAFF.

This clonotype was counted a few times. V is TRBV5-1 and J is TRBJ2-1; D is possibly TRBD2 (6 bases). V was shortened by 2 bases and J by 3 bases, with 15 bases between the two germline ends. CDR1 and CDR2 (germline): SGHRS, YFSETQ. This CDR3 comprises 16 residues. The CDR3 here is CASSFGGEERYNEQFF. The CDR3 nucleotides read TGCGCCAGCAGCTTCGGGGGAGAAGAACGCTACAATGAGCAGTTCTTC.

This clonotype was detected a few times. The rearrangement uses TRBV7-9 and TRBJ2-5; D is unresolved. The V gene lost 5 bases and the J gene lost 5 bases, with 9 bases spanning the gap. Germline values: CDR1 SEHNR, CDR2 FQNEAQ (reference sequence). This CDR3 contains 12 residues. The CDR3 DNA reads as TGTGCCAGCAGCCCCGTTGCGGAGACCCAGTACTTC. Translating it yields CASSPVAETQYF. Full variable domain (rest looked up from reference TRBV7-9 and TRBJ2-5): DTGVSQNPRHKITKRGQNVTFRCDPISEHNRLYWYRQTLGQGPEFLTYFQNEAQLEKSRLLSDRFSAERPKGSFSTLEIQRTEQGDSAMYLCASSPVAETQYFGPGTRLLVL.

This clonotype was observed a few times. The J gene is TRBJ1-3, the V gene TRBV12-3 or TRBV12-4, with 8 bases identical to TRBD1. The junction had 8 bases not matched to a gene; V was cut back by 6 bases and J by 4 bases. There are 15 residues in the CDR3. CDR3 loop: CASSRTGGPGNTIYF. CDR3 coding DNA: TGTGCCAGCAGCCGAACAGGGGGGCCAGGAAACACCATATATTTT.

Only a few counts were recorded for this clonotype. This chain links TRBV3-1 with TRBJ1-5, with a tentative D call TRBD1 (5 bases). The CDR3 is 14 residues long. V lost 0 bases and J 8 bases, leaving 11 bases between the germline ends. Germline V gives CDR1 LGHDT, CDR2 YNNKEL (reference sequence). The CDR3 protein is CASSQDRAGKPQHF. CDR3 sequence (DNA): TGTGCCAGCAGCCAAGATCGGGCAGGGAAGCCCCAGCATTTT.

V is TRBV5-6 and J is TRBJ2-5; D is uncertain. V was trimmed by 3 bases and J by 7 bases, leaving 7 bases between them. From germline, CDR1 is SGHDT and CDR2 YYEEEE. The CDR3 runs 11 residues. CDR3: CASSSGRTQYF. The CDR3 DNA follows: TGTGCCAGCAGCTCCGGCCGGACCCAGTACTTC.

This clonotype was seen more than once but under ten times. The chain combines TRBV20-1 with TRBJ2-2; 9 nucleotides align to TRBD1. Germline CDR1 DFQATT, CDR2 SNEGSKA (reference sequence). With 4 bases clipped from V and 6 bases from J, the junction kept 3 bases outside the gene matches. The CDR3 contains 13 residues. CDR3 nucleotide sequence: TGCAGTGCTAACAACAGGGGGCCCGGGGAGCTGTTTTTT. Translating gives CSANNRGPGELFF.

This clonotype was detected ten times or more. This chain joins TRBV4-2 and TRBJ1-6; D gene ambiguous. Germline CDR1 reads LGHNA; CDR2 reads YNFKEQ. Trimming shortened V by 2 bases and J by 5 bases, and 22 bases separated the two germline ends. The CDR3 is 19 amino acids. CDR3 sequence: CASSQLPLLRERNNSPLHF. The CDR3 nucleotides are TGTGCCAGCAGCCAACTCCCGCTCCTACGGGAAAGAAATAATTCACCCCTCCACTTT.

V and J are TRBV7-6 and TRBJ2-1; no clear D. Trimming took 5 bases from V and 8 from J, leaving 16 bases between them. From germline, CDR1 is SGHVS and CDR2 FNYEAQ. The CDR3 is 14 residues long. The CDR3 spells CASSTYIGGDEQFF. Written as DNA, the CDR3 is TGTGCCAGCAGCACTTATATCGGCGGCGATGAGCAGTTCTTC.

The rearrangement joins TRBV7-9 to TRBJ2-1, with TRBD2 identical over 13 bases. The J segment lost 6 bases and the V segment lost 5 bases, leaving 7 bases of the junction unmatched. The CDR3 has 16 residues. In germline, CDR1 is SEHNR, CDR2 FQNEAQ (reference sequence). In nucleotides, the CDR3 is TGTGCCAGCAGCCAGAGAGGACTAGCGGGAGTCAATGAGCAGTTCTTC. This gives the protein CASSQRGLAGVNEQFF.